This note documents a single T cell receptor beta chain sequence. Antigen: not known. Each sample had at least 6 million PBMCs isolated. Every sample gave at least 6 micrograms of total RNA when it was extracted. A second PCR, run for about 7 to 11 cycles, used a sample-barcoded 5' primer plus a J-beta primer mix. One entry per CDR3 protein, called by TCRdb with MiXCR from the 5' RACE reads. Among roughly 900,000 distinct CDR3 sequences listed, around 30% were seen once. This record comes from a study of blood T cells in healthy people across ages. The study's findings and limits: CMV status of donors was not determined, possibly confounding expanded clonotype changes.

The germline V gene has CDR1 SGHNT and CDR2 YYREEE (reference sequence). V was cut by 2 bases and J by 5 bases, with 10 bases left in between. This CDR3 region has 14 residues. The sample consisted of blood. The chain couples TRBV5-4 to TRBJ2-2, with D possibly being TRBD2 (6 bases). The clonotype comes from a woman at least 80 years old in good health. CDR3 sequence (DNA): TGTGCCAGCAGCTTCAGCCTAGCGACCGGGGAGCTGTTTTTT. It yields the protein CASSFSLATGELFF.